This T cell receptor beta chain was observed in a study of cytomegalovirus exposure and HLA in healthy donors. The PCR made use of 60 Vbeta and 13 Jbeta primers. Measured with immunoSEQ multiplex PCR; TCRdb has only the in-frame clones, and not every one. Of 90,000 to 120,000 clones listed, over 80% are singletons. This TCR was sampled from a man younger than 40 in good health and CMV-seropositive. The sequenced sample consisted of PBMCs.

The CDR3 protein is CASSGGGAPNEQYF. For the CDR3, the DNA is TGTGCCAGCTCCGGAGGGGGGGCCCCGAACGAGCAGTACTTC. This rearrangement joins TRBV7-9 to TRBJ2-7, with D maybe TRBD2 (7 bases). This CDR3 has 14 amino acids. Trimming stripped 8 bases from V and 5 bases from J, with 19 bases between. From germline, CDR1 is SEHNR and CDR2 FQNEAQ (reference sequence).